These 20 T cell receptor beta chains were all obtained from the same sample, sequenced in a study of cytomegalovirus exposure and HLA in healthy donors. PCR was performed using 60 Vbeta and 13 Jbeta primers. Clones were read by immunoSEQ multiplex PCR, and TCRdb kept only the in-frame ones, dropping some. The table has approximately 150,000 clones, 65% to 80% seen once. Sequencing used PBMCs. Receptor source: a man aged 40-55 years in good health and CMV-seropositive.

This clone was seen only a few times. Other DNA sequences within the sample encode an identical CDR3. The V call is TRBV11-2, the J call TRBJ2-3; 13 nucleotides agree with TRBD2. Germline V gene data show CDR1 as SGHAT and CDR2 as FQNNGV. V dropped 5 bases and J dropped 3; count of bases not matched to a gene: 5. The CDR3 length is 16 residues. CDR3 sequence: CASSLGLAGATDTQYF. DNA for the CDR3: TGTGCCAGCAGCCTCGGACTAGCGGGAGCAACAGATACGCAGTATTTT.

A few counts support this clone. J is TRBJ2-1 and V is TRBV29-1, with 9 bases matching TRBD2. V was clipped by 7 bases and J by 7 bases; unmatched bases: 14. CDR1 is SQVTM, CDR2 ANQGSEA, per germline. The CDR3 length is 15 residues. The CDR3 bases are TGCAGCGCCGAGCCCCTAGCGGGAATCGGTAATGAGCAGTTCTTC. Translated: CSAEPLAGIGNEQFF.

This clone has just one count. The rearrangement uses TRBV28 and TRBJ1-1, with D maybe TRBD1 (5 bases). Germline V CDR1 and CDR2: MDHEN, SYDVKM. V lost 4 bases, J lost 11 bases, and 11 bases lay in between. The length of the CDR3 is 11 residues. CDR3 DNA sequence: TGTGCCAGCAGTTCCAGGGTAGTCGCTTTCTTT. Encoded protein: CASSSRVVAFF.

The CDR3 is CASSLQPILRDGYKNEQFF. The CDR3 coding sequence is TGCGCCAGCAGCCTGCAGCCAATCCTCAGGGATGGGTACAAGAATGAGCAGTTCTTC. This sequence joins TRBV5-1 and TRBJ2-1; D perhaps matches TRBD1 (5 bases). Trimming stripped 4 bases from V and 7 bases from J, with 30 bases between. This CDR3 is 19 amino acids long. Germline V gene data show CDR1 as SGHRS and CDR2 as YFSETQ. The full variable domain, its missing parts supplied by reference TRBV5-1 and TRBJ2-1, is KAGVTQTPRYLIKTRGQQVTLSCSPISGHRSVSWYQQTPGQGLQFLFEYFSETQRNKGNFPGRFSGRQFSNSRSEMNVSTLELGDSALYLCASSLQPILRDGYKNEQFFGPGTRLTVL.

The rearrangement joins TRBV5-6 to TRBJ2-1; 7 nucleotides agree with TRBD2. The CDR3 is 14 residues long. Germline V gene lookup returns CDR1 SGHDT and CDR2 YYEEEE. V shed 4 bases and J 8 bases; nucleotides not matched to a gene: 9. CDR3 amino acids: CASSRGGSVDEQFF. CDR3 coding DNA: TGTGCCAGCAGCCGGGGCGGGAGCGTCGATGAGCAGTTCTTC. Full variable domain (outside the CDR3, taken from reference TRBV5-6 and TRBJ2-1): DAGVTQSPTHLIKTRGQQVTLRCSPKSGHDTVSWYQQALGQGPQFIFQYYEEEERQRGNFPDRFSGHQFPNYSSELNVNALLLGDSALYLCASSRGGSVDEQFFGPGTRLTVL.

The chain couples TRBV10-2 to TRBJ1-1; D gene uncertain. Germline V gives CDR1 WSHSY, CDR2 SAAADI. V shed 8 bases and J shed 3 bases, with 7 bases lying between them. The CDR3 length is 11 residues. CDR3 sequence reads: CASSVDTEAFF. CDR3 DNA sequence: TGCGCCAGCTCGGTCGACACTGAAGCTTTCTTT.

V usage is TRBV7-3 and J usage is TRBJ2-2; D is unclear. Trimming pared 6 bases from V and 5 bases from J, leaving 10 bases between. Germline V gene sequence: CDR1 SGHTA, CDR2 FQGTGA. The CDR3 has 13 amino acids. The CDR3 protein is CASSFSRTGELFF. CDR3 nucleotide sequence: TGTGCCAGCAGTTTTAGTCGGACCGGGGAGCTGTTTTTT.

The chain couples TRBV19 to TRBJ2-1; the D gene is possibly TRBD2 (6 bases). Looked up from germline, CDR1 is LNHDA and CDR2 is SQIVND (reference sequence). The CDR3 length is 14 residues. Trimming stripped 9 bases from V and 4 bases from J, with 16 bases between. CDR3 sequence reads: CASSGGWGYNEQFF. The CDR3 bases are TGTGCCAGCTCCGGGGGATGGGGGTACAATGAGCAGTTCTTC.

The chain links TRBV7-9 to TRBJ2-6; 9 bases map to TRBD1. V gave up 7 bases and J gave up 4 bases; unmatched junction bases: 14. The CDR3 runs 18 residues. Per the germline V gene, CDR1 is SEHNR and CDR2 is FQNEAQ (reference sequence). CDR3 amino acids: CASTRTGGANRGANVLTF. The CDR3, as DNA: TGTGCCAGCACTCGAACAGGGGGCGCGAATAGGGGGGCCAACGTCCTGACTTTC.

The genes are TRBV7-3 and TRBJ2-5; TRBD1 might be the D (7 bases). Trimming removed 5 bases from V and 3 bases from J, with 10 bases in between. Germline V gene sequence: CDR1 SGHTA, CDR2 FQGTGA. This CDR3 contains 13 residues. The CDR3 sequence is CASSRGTEETQYF. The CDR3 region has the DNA TGTGCCAGCAGCCGCGGGACAGAAGAGACCCAGTACTTC. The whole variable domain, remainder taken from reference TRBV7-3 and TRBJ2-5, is GAGVSQTPSNKVTEKGKYVELRCDPISGHTALYWYRQSLGQGPEFLIYFQGTGAADDSGLPNDRFFAVRPEGSVSTLKIQRTERGDSAVYLCASSRGTEETQYFGPGTRLLVL.

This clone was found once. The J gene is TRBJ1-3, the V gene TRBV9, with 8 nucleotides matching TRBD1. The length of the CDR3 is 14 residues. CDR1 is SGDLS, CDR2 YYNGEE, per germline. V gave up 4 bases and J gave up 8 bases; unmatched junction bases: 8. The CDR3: CASSPPGQADTIYF. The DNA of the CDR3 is TGTGCCAGCAGCCCCCCGGGACAGGCTGACACCATATATTTT.

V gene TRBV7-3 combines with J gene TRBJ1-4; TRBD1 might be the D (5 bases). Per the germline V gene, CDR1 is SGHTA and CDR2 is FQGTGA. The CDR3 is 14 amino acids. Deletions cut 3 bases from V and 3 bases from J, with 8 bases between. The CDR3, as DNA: TGTGCCAGCAGCTTTATAGGGGCTAATGAAAAACTGTTTTTT. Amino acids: CASSFIGANEKLFF.

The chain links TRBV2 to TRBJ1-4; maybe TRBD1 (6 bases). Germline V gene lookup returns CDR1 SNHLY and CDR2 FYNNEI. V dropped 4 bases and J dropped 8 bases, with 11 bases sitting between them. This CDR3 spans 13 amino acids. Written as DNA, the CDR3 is TGTGCCAGCAGTGCAACAGGGCAAGAAAAACTGTTTTTT. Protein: CASSATGQEKLFF.

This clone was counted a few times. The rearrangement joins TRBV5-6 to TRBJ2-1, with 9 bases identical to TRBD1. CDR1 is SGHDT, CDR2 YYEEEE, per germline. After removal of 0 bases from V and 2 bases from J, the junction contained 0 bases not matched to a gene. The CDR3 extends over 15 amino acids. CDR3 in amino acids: CASSLGDRAYNEQFF. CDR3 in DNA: TGTGCCAGCAGCTTGGGGGACAGGGCCTACAATGAGCAGTTCTTC.

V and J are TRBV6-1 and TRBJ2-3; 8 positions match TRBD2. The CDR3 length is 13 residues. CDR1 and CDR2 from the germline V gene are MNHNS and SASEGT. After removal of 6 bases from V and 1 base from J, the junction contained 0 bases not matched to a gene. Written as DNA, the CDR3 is TGTGCCAGCAGGACTAGCGGCACAGATACGCAGTATTTT. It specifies CASRTSGTDTQYF.

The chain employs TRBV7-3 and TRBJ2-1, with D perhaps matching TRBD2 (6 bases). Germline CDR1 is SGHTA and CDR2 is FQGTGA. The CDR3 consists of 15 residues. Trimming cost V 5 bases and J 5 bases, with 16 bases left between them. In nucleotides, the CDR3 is TGTGCCAGCAGCCCCATACCGGGAGACCACAATGAGCAGTTCTTC. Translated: CASSPIPGDHNEQFF.

CDR3 protein: CASSPMFSTFSYNEQFF. As DNA, the CDR3 is TGTGCCAGCTCACCAATGTTTAGTACTTTCTCCTACAATGAGCAGTTCTTC. The chain combines TRBV18 with TRBJ2-1; no definite D call. The CDR3 is made up of 17 amino acids. V lost 2 bases and J lost 0, with 14 bases in between. Germline CDR1 reads KGHSH; CDR2 reads LQKENI. Filled out from reference TRBV18 and TRBJ2-1, the complete variable domain reads NAGVMQNPRHLVRRRGQEARLRCSPMKGHSHVYWYRQLPEEGLKFMVYLQKENIIDESGMPKERFSAEFPKEGPSILRIQQVVRGDSAAYFCASSPMFSTFSYNEQFFGPGTRLTVL.

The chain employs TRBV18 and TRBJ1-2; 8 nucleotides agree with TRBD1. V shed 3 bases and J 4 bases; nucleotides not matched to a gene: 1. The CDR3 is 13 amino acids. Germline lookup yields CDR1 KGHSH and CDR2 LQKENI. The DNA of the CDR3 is TGTGCCAGCTCACCGGACAGGGCCTATGGCTACACCTTC. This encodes CASSPDRAYGYTF.

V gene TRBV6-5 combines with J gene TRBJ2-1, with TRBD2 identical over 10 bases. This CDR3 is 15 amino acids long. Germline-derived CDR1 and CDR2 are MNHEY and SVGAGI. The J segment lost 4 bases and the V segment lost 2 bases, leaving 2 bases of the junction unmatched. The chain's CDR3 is CASSYDSGRYNEQFF. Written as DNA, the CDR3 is TGTGCCAGCAGTTACGATAGCGGGAGGTACAATGAGCAGTTCTTC.

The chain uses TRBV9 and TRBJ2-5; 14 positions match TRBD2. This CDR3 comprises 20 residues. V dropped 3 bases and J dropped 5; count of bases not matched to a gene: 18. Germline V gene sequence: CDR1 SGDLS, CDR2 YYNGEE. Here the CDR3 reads CASSAGLAGVGSKIQETQYF. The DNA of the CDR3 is TGTGCCAGCAGCGCGGGACTAGCGGGAGTTGGTTCAAAAATCCAGGAGACCCAGTACTTC.